Following are 28 T cell receptor beta chains from one sample sequenced in a study of response to subunit inactivated influenza vaccine. TCRdb fed the RT-PCR reads into MiXCR, producing one record per CDR3 protein. The sample gives roughly 500,000 distinct CDR3 sequences, approximately 17% of which show up once; 3% to 3.5% is in the top ten. Sequenced material: CD4+ T cells sorted from PBMCs, taken less than 30 months after vaccination. The receptors were sampled from a man between 50 and 69 years old who received an inactivated influenza vaccine.

The chain is built from TRBV23-1 and TRBJ2-7; D is unresolved. TRBV23-1 is identified as an open reading frame with a role that is uncertain. Trimming removed 6 bases from V and 6 bases from J, with 3 bases in between. The CDR3 is 9 residues long. CDR3 amino acids: CASRCEQYF. The CDR3 nucleotides are TGCGCCAGCAGGTGCGAGCAGTACTTC.

The chain joins TRBV12-3 or TRBV12-4 to TRBJ2-4; a weak D match, TRBD1 (6 bases). The CDR3 covers 13 residues. V gave up 5 bases and J gave up 6 bases, with 11 bases separating them. The CDR3 is CASSRTEGNIQYF. As DNA, the CDR3 is TGTGCCAGCAGTCGGACAGAGGGAAACATTCAGTACTTC.

This clonotype was observed a handful of times. The chain is built from TRBV10-1 and TRBJ2-5; a weak D match, TRBD1 (6 bases). CDR1 WNHNN and CDR2 SYGVQD come from the germline V gene (reference sequence). This CDR3 region has 13 residues. V was pared by 4 bases and J by 5 bases, with 11 bases between. The CDR3 sequence: CASSGLRGETQYF. The CDR3 bases are TGCGCCAGCAGTGGCCTCAGGGGTGAGACCCAGTACTTC.

This clonotype showed up just a few times. The chain couples TRBV20-1 to TRBJ2-4; possible D gene TRBD1, 5 bases. The CDR3 has 16 residues. The V end was cut by 3 bases, the J end by 6 bases, with 21 bases between. Germline CDR1 DFQATT, CDR2 SNEGSKA (reference sequence). Written as DNA, the CDR3 is TGCAGTGCTAGTGGGCAGGGAAAGGGAAGGGGAAACATTCAGTACTTC. As protein: CSASGQGKGRGNIQYF.

This clonotype has a count of ten or more. A read error may produce the germline difference seen at one junction end. V and J are TRBV6-1 and TRBJ2-1; D is possibly TRBD2 (6 bases). Germline-derived CDR1 and CDR2 are MNHNS and SASEGT. The CDR3 runs to 15 residues. CDR3 amino acids: CASNGGRLTYNEQFF. The CDR3 DNA follows: TGTGCTAGCAATGGAGGGAGGCTTACCTACAATGAGCAGTTCTTC.

This clonotype occurred once. This chain connects TRBV20-1 to TRBJ2-5; unclear D gene. Germline-derived CDR1 and CDR2 are DFQATT and SNEGSKA (reference sequence). The CDR3 extends over 11 amino acids. Deletions cut 4 bases from V and 5 bases from J, with 8 bases between. In DNA, the CDR3 is TGCAGTGCTAAGGCTTTGGAGACCCAGTACTTC. Translated: CSAKALETQYF.

The table lists this clonotype with many counts. The V gene is TRBV4-1, the J gene TRBJ2-3; tentatively, D is TRBD1 (5 bases). Germline-derived CDR1 and CDR2 are MGHRA and YSYEKL. The V gene lost 4 bases and the J gene lost 3 bases, with 17 bases spanning the gap. This CDR3 contains 16 residues. The CDR3 protein is CASSPPGQGSTDTQYF. The CDR3 DNA is TGCGCCAGCAGCCCCCCAGGGCAGGGTAGTACAGATACGCAGTATTTT.

This clonotype was recorded a few times. The chain links TRBV10-3 to TRBJ2-1, with D perhaps assigned TRBD1 or TRBD2 (5 bases each). V was clipped by 0 bases and J by 5 bases, with 14 bases between them. Germline values: CDR1 ENHRY, CDR2 SYGVKD. The CDR3 spans 16 residues. In DNA, the CDR3 is TGTGCCATCAGTGAGTCGGTCAGGGAGATTCACAATGAGCAGTTCTTC. As protein: CAISESVREIHNEQFF.

The rearrangement uses TRBV4-2 and TRBJ2-4; D not resolved. The germline V gene encodes CDR1 LGHNA and CDR2 YNFKEQ. The CDR3 covers 12 residues. Trimming shortened V by 1 base and J by 4 bases, and 2 bases separated the two germline ends. The CDR3 coding sequence is TGTGCCAGCAGCCAAGGGAAAAACATTCAGTACTTC. This codes for CASSQGKNIQYF.

This clonotype has more than one count but fewer than ten. The chain uses TRBV10-2 and TRBJ2-3; TRBD1 agrees at 9 bases. Trimming at V came to 6 bases and at J to 4 bases, leaving 8 bases not matched to a gene. CDR1 is WSHSY, CDR2 SAAADI, per germline. The CDR3 has 15 amino acids. The chain's CDR3 is CASSRGTGSSDTQYF. The CDR3 coding sequence is TGCGCCAGCAGCAGGGGGACAGGGTCGTCAGATACGCAGTATTTT.

This clonotype was detected ten times or more. The chain uses TRBV5-1 and TRBJ2-7; tentative D call: TRBD2 (5 bases). Looked up from germline, CDR1 is SGHRS and CDR2 is YFSETQ. The CDR3 runs 14 residues. Trimming left V 0 bases short and J 2 bases short, with 9 bases between. In nucleotides, the CDR3 is TGCGCCAGCAGCTTGGCCTTGGGAGCCTACGAGCAGTACTTC. Its translation is CASSLALGAYEQYF.

This clonotype was picked up many times. V gene TRBV6-6 combines with J gene TRBJ2-5; weak D call: TRBD2 (5 bases). The germline V gene has CDR1 MNHNY and CDR2 SVGAGI (reference sequence). The CDR3 sequence is 13 residues long. Between the trimmed V and J ends, which lost 7 bases and 5 bases, there was a span of 14 bases. The CDR3 DNA is TGTGCCAGCACCCGAGACTATATCGAGACCCAGTACTTC. This encodes CASTRDYIETQYF.

The CDR3: CSVTNSGYNRPQHF. In nucleotides, the CDR3 is TGCAGTGTCACAAACTCAGGGTACAATCGACCCCAGCATTTT. This rearrangement joins TRBV20-1 to TRBJ1-5, with D maybe TRBD1 (5 bases). Trimming shortened V by 7 bases and J by 10 bases, and 23 bases separated the two germline ends. Per the germline V gene, CDR1 is DFQATT and CDR2 is SNEGSKA (reference sequence). This CDR3 is 14 amino acids long.

The sample holds a few counts of this clonotype. The V and J genes are TRBV4-1 and TRBJ2-5, with 9 bases matching TRBD2. CDR1 and CDR2 (germline): MGHRA, YSYEKL. The CDR3 runs 16 residues. V was clipped by 0 bases and J by 4 bases; unmatched bases: 6. CDR3: CASSQDGRGGRETQYF. The DNA for the CDR3 is TGCGCCAGCAGCCAAGATGGGCGGGGGGGCCGAGAGACCCAGTACTTC.

This clonotype was detected a few times. The rearrangement joins TRBV13 to TRBJ1-2; D might be TRBD1 (5 bases). The CDR3 runs to 15 residues. CDR1 PRHDT and CDR2 FYEKMQ come from the germline V gene (reference sequence). The V end was cut by 5 bases, the J end by 2 bases, with 15 bases between. The CDR3 spells CASSTRQSGNYGYTF. CDR3 nucleotides: TGTGCCAGCAGCACCAGACAGTCTGGAAACTATGGCTACACCTTC.

This sequence joins TRBV11-2 and TRBJ1-1; the D is unclear. The CDR3 consists of 13 residues. V lost 6 bases and J lost 1, with 9 bases in between. Germline V gene sequence: CDR1 SGHAT, CDR2 FQNNGV. The CDR3 coding sequence is TGTGCCAGCAGGATAGGATGGAACACTGAAGCTTTCTTT. This codes for CASRIGWNTEAFF.

In this sample, this clonotype turned up many times. The V call is TRBV5-8, the J call TRBJ2-1, with a tentative D call TRBD2 (6 bases). The V and J ends lost 5 bases and 2 bases respectively, with 8 bases between them. Germline assignment: CDR1 SGHTS and CDR2 YDEGEE. CDR3 size: 13 residues. The CDR3 reads CASRWTTYNEQFF. CDR3 nucleotide sequence: TGTGCCAGCAGGTGGACTACCTACAATGAGCAGTTCTTC.

The genes are TRBV7-9 and TRBJ1-2; the D is unclear. CDR3 length equals 15 residues. CDR1 and CDR2 (germline): SEHNR, FQNEAQ (reference sequence). V was pared by 1 base and J by 0 bases, with 9 bases between. CDR3 in DNA: TGTGCCAGCAGCTTAGACGGAGGGACTAACTATGGCTACACCTTC. It translates to CASSLDGGTNYGYTF.

The chain uses TRBV5-1 and TRBJ2-1; TRBD1 aligns across 9 bases. J was trimmed by 4 bases and V by 4 bases; bases with no gene match: 9. CDR3 length equals 16 residues. CDR1 and CDR2 (germline): SGHRS, YFSETQ. This CDR3 is CASSLSTTGGYNEQFF. In DNA, the CDR3 is TGCGCCAGCAGCCTTTCAACGACAGGGGGGTACAATGAGCAGTTCTTC.

The chain has TRBV20-1 and TRBJ1-5; 7 nucleotides align to TRBD1. The CDR3 length is 13 residues. Germline CDR1 and CDR2: DFQATT and SNEGSKA (reference sequence). V shed 5 bases, J shed 7 bases, and the junction held 8 bases outside the gene matches. The DNA of the CDR3 is TGCAGTGCTTCAGGGGGGTCCGGACAGCCCCAGCATTTT. Its translation is CSASGGSGQPQHF.

In its sample, this clonotype was seen many times. V usage is TRBV29-1 and J usage is TRBJ1-1, with D possibly matching TRBD1 (5 bases). This CDR3 has 12 amino acids. V lost 6 bases and J lost 3, with 11 bases in between. The germline V gene has CDR1 SQVTM and CDR2 ANQGSEA. The CDR3 sequence is CSVPAGHTEAFF. The CDR3 nucleotides are TGCAGCGTCCCGGCGGGACACACTGAAGCTTTCTTT.

V is TRBV28 and J is TRBJ1-3, with a weak D call TRBD1 (5 bases). Per germline, CDR1 MDHEN and CDR2 SYDVKM. Trimming took off 4 bases at V and 4 bases at J, with 14 bases between the two ends. CDR3 size: 15 residues. CDR3 protein: CASSWGGARGNTIYF. The CDR3 DNA follows: TGTGCCAGCAGTTGGGGAGGGGCGAGAGGAAACACCATATATTTT.

This clonotype was found a few times. The chain has TRBV12-3 or TRBV12-4 and TRBJ2-3, with 8 bases fitting TRBD2. Germline trimming cut 6 bases from V and 3 bases from J; bases unmatched to any gene: 11. The CDR3 is made up of 16 amino acids. For the CDR3, the DNA is TGTGCCAGCAGCTGGGCGGGGGGCCCCCTGACAGATACGCAGTATTTT. Amino acid sequence: CASSWAGGPLTDTQYF.

Only a few counts were recorded for this clonotype. The V and J genes are TRBV11-2 and TRBJ1-6; weak D call: TRBD1 (5 bases). Trimming pared 8 bases from V and 10 bases from J, leaving 15 bases between. The CDR3 has 13 residues. The V gene's germline CDR1 is SGHAT and CDR2 FQNNGV. Here the CDR3 reads CASSFQGRSPLHF. As DNA, the CDR3 is TGTGCCAGCTCCTTTCAGGGAAGATCACCCCTCCACTTT. The variable domain in full, completed from reference TRBV11-2 and TRBJ1-6, reads EAGVAQSPRYKIIEKRQSVAFWCNPISGHATLYWYQQILGQGPKLLIQFQNNGVVDDSQLPKDRFSAERLKGVDSTLKIQPAKLEDSAVYLCASSFQGRSPLHFGNGTRLTVT.

This clonotype has just a few counts. The CDR3, as DNA: TGTGCCAGCAGCCGTTCCGCGTATAATTCACCCCTCCACTTT. This encodes CASSRSAYNSPLHF. The chain joins TRBV11-2 to TRBJ1-6; D gene uncertain. Germline loops: CDR1 SGHAT, CDR2 FQNNGV. V shed 5 bases and J shed 4 bases, with 9 bases lying between them. This CDR3 contains 14 residues.

The chain combines TRBV5-1 with TRBJ2-5, with TRBD1 matching 8 bases. CDR1 and CDR2 from the germline V gene are SGHRS and YFSETQ. J lost 2 bases, V lost 7 bases, and 13 bases had no gene match. The CDR3 loop spans 16 amino acids. CDR3 bases: TGCGCCAGCGGCTCGTCGCTAAGGGACAGGCAAGAGACCCAGTACTTC. It specifies CASGSSLRDRQETQYF.

This clonotype was seen a few times. The chain is built from TRBV2 and TRBJ2-7; D remains ambiguous. In germline, CDR1 is SNHLY, CDR2 FYNNEI. The CDR3 loop spans 13 amino acids. Trimming cost V 9 bases and J 3 bases, with 15 bases left between them. The DNA for the CDR3 is TGTGCCAGTATTTTGGGCCTTAGCTACGAGCAGTACTTC. As protein: CASILGLSYEQYF.

The chain recombines TRBV5-5 with TRBJ1-1; no clear D gene. CDR1 is SGHKS and CDR2 is YYEKEE in the germline V gene (reference sequence). This CDR3 has 15 residues. With 3 bases removed from V and 2 bases from J, the gap between germline ends came to 14 bases. DNA for the CDR3: TGTGCCAGCAGCTGGGCTGAGCGTGTTAACACTGAAGCTTTCTTT. Amino acid sequence: CASSWAERVNTEAFF.